These 2 T cell receptor beta chains came from one sample sequenced in a study of T cell changes during pregnancy in multiple sclerosis. Sequenced by immunoSEQ multiplex PCR; TCRdb stores in-frame clones only, minus some. In the table there are about 52,000 clones, 80% to 95% of which are singletons. Sequencing used CD4+ T cells from peripheral blood mononuclear cells, obtained in the third trimester of pregnancy. All receptors come from a female donor with multiple sclerosis, enrolled in a pregnancy study.

The V and J genes are TRBV6-1 and TRBJ1-2; a possible D gene is TRBD1 (5 bases). V lost 7 bases and J 4 bases, leaving 10 bases between the germline ends. This CDR3 comprises 12 residues. In germline, CDR1 is MNHNS, CDR2 SASEGT. CDR3 sequence reads: CASNVGGYGYTF. The CDR3 DNA reads as TGTGCCAGCAACGTGGGGGGCTATGGCTACACCTTC.

This chain links TRBV7-3 with TRBJ2-1; the match to TRBD2 covers 15 bases. The germline CDR1 and CDR2 sequences are SGHTA and FQGTGA. The length of the CDR3 is 22 residues. J was trimmed by 8 bases and V by 5 bases; bases with no gene match: 25. CDR3: CASSPYGDMGLAGGPRTHEQFF. The CDR3 DNA follows: TGTGCCAGCAGCCCATACGGAGATATGGGACTAGCGGGAGGCCCCCGCACCCATGAGCAGTTCTTC.